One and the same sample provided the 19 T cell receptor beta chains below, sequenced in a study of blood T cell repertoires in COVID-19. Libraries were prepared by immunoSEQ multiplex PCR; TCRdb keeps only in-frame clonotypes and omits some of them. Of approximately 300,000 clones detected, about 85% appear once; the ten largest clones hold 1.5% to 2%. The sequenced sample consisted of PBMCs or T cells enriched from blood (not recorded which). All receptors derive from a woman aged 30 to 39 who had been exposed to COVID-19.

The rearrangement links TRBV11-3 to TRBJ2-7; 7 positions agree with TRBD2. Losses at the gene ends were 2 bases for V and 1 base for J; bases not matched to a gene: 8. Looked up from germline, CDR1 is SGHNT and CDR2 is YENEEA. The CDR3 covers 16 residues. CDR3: CASSLHGASGSYEQYF. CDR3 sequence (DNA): TGTGCCAGCAGCTTACACGGGGCTAGCGGATCCTACGAGCAGTACTTC.

CDR3 sequence (DNA): TGTGCCTGGAGCGTAGGACAGGGTCGCCACACTGAAGCTTTCTTT. Protein: CAWSVGQGRHTEAFF. The J gene is TRBJ1-1, the V gene TRBV30, with 8 bases lining up with TRBD1. The germline CDR1 and CDR2 sequences are GTSNPN and SVGIG (reference sequence). The CDR3 is 15 residues long. V trimming: 3 bases; J trimming: 3 bases; junction bases outside the gene matches: 9. The complete variable domain, with remaining parts taken from reference TRBV30 and TRBJ1-1, reads SQTIHQWPATLVQPVGSPLSLECTVEGTSNPNLYWYRQAAGRGLQLLFYSVGIGQISSEVPQNLSASRPQDRQFILSSKKLLLSDSGFYLCAWSVGQGRHTEAFFGQGTRLTVV.

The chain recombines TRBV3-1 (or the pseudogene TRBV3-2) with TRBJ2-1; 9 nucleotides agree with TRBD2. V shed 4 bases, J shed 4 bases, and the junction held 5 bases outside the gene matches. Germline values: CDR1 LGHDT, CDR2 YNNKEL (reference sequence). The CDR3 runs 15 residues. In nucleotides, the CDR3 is TGTGCCAGCAGCCCAGTAGCGGGAGTATACAATGAGCAGTTCTTC. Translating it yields CASSPVAGVYNEQFF.

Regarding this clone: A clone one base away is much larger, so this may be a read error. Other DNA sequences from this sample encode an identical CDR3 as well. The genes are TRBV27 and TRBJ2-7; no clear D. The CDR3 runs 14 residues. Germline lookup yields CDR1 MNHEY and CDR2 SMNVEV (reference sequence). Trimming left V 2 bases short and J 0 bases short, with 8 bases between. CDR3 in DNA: TGTGCCAGCAGTTTAGTGGGCAGCTCCTACGAGCAGTACTTC. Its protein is CASSLVGSSYEQYF.

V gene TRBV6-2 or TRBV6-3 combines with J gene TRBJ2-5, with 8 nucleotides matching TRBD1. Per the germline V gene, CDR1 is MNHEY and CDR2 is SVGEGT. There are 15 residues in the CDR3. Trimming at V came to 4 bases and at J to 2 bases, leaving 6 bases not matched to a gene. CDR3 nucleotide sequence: TGTGCCAGCAGTTCCCGGACAGGGCGTCAAGAGACCCAGTACTTC. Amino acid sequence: CASSSRTGRQETQYF.

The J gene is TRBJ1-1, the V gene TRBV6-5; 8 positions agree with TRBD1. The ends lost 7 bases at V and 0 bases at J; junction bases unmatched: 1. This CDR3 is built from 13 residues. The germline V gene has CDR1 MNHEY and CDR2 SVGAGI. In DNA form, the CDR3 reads TGTGCCAGCAAACAGGGGGTGAACACTGAAGCTTTCTTT. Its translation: CASKQGVNTEAFF.

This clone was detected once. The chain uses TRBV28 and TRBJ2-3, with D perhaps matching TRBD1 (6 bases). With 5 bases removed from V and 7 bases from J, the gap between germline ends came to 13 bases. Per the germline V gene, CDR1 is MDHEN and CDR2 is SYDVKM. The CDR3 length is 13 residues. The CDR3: CASSGTGRNTQYF. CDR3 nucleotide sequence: TGTGCCAGCAGTGGAACAGGGCGGAATACGCAGTATTTT.

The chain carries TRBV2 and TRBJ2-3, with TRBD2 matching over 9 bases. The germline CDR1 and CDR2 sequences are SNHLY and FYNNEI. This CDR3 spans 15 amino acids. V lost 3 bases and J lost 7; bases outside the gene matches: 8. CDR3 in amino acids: CASSDPSGAVNTQYF. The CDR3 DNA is TGTGCCAGCAGTGACCCTAGCGGGGCGGTGAATACGCAGTATTTT.

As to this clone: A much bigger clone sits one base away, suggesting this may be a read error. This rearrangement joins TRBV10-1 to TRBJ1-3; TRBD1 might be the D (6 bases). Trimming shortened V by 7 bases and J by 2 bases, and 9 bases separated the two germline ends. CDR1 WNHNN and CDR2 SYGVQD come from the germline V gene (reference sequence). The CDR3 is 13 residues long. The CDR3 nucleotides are TGCGCCAGCACCGAGGGGGCTGGAAACACCATATATTTT. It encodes CASTEGAGNTIYF.

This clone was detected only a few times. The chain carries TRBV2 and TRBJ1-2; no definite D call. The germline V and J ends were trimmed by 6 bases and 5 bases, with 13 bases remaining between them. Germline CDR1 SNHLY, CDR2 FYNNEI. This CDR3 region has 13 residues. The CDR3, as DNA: TGTGCCAGCAGGGCGAACCGACTATATGGCTACACCTTC. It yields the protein CASRANRLYGYTF.

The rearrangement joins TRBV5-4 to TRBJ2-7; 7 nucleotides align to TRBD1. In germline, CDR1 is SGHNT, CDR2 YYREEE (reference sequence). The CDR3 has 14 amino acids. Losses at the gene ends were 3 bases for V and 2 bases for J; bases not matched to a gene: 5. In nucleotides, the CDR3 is TGTGCCAGCAGCTACCCCGGGACAGCCTACGAGCAGTACTTC. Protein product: CASSYPGTAYEQYF.

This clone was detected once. The CDR3 coding sequence is TGTGCCAGCAGTGCGGACCTGAAGGAGGGTGAAGCTTTCTTT. Amino acids: CASSADLKEGEAFF. The rearrangement links TRBV2 to TRBJ1-1; no clear D gene. V gave up 4 bases and J gave up 7 bases, with 16 bases separating them. CDR1 is SNHLY and CDR2 is FYNNEI in the germline V gene. The CDR3 runs to 14 residues. Using reference TRBV2 and TRBJ1-1 for the parts outside the CDR3, the full variable domain is EPEVTQTPSHQVTQMGQEVILRCVPISNHLYFYWYRQILGQKVEFLVSFYNNEISEKSEIFDDQFSVERPDGSNFTLKIRSTKLEDSAMYFCASSADLKEGEAFFGQGTRLTVV.

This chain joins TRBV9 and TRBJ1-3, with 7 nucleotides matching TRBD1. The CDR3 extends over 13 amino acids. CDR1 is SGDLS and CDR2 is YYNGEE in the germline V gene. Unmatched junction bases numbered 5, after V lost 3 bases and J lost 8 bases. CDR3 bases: TGTGCCAGCAGCGGAACAGGGGTCCACACCATATATTTT. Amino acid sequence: CASSGTGVHTIYF.

The CDR3: CASRAQGNSPLHF. CDR3 DNA sequence: TGTGCCAGCAGGGCGCAGGGGAATTCACCCCTCCACTTT. The chain joins TRBV3-1 (or the pseudogene TRBV3-2) to TRBJ1-6; a weak D match, TRBD1 (6 bases). Germline values: CDR1 LGHDT, CDR2 YNNKEL (reference sequence). V was cut by 6 bases and J by 7 bases, with 10 bases left in between. The CDR3 runs to 13 residues.

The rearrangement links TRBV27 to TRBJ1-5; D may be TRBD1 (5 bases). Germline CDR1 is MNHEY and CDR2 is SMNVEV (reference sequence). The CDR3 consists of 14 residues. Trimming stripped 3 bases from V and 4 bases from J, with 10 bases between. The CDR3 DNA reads TGTGCCAGCAGTTTTACGGCAGGGAATCAGCCCCAGCATTTT. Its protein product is CASSFTAGNQPQHF.

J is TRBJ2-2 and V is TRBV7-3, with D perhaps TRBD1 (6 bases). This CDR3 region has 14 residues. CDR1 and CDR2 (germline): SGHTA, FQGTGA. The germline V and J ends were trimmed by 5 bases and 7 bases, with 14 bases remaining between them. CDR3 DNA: TGTGCCAGCAGCCCCCGGCGGACAGACGGGGAGCTGTTTTTT. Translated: CASSPRRTDGELFF.

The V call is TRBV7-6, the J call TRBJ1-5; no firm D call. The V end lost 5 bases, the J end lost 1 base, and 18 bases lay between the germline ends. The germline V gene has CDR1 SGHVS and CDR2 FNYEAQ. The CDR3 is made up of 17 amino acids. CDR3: CASSQDRMWSSNQPQHF. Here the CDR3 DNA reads TGTGCCAGCAGCCAAGATCGGATGTGGAGCAGCAATCAGCCCCAGCATTTT.

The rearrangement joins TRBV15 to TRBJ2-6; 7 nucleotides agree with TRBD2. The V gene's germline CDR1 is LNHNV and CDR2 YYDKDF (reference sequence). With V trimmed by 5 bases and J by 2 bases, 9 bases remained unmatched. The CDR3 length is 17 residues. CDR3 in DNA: TGTGCCACCAGCCGAAGAGGCGGGGGAACTGGGGCCAACGTCCTGACTTTC. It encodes CATSRRGGGTGANVLTF. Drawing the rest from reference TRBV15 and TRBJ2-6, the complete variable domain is DAMVIQNPRYQVTQFGKPVTLSCSQTLNHNVMYWYQQKSSQAPKLLFHYYDKDFNNEADTPDNFQSRRPNTSFCFLDIRSPGLGDTAMYLCATSRRGGGTGANVLTFGAGSRLTVL.

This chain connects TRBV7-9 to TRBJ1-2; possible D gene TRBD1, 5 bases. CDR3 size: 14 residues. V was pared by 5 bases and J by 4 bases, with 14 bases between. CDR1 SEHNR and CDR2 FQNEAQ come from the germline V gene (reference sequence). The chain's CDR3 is CASSKSRGSYGYTF. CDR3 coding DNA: TGTGCCAGCAGCAAGAGCCGGGGGAGCTATGGCTACACCTTC.